These T cell receptor beta chains were read from a single sample in a study of cytomegalovirus exposure and HLA in healthy donors. The data were produced by immunoSEQ multiplex PCR, yet TCRdb's version contains in-frame clones alone and is incomplete. The sample holds about 94,000 clones, about 75% seen once. Sequencing was carried out using PBMCs. These receptors all come from a man aged 40-49 years in good health and CMV-seropositive. Each CDR3 is given with its conserved first and last residue. D genes are given only for firm matches. The size entry is marked missing in some rows and otherwise reads once, few, many or a size class.

V: TRBV2
J: TRBJ2-1
D: TRBD2
size: once
CDR3: CASSEVAGGRNEQFF
DNA: TGTGCCAGCAGTGAGGTTGCGGGGGGGCGCAATGAGCAGTTCTTC

V: TRBV7-9
J: TRBJ2-4
D: -
size: -
CDR3: CASGFRAKNIQYF
DNA: TGTGCCAGCGGTTTTAGAGCCAAAAACATTCAGTACTTC

V: TRBV9
J: TRBJ2-7
D: -
size: -
CDR3: CASSAATALVGEQYF
DNA: TGTGCCAGCAGCGCTGCGACAGCCTTGGTGGGCGAGCAGTACTTC

V: TRBV27
J: TRBJ2-1
D: -
size: -
CDR3: CASSLERTGHGEQFF
DNA: TGTGCCAGCAGTTTGGAGCGAACCGGCCATGGGGAGCAGTTCTTC

V: TRBV5-1
J: TRBJ2-1
D: TRBD1
size: -
CDR3: CASSFGTGGATDEQFF
DNA: TGCGCCAGCAGCTTCGGGACAGGGGGCGCGACGGATGAGCAGTTCTTC

V: TRBV21-1
J: TRBJ1-2
D: -
size: -
CDR3: CASSTKQAAGGYTF
DNA: TGTGCCAGCAGCACCAAACAGGCCGCAGGGGGCTACACCTTC

V: TRBV5-8
J: TRBJ1-1
D: -
size: -
CDR3: CASRSRIRGLDTEAFF
DNA: TGTGCCAGCAGGTCCAGAATTAGGGGTTTAGACACTGAAGCTTTCTTT

V: TRBV5-6
J: TRBJ1-5
D: -
size: -
CDR3: CASSNKKIRGGNQPQHF
DNA: TGTGCCAGCAGCAACAAGAAGATCAGGGGCGGCAATCAGCCCCAGCATTTT

V: TRBV28
J: TRBJ2-5
D: -
size: -
CDR3: CASTRGALGDQETQYF
DNA: TGTGCCAGCACCCGGGGGGCCCTCGGGGACCAAGAGACCCAGTACTTC

V: TRBV6-1
J: TRBJ2-2
D: -
size: once
CDR3: CASSEKMALLNTGELFF
DNA: TGTGCCAGCAGTGAAAAAATGGCACTACTGAACACCGGGGAGCTGTTTTTT